The 2 T cell receptor beta chains presented below share a single source sample, sequenced in a study of CD8+CD57+ T cells in acquired aplastic anemia. All sequencing subjects had displayed CD8+CD57+ cell expansion on flow cytometry. TCR beta VDJ and CDR3 profiling used genomic DNA as template. TCRdb recomputed calls from the reads with MiXCR, one row per CDR3 protein. Of 150,000 to 160,000 distinct CDR3 sequences listed, around half are singletons. The specimen sequenced was sorted CD4+, CD8+, or CD8+CD57+ T cells (not recorded which) from PBMCs. The receptors were sampled from a human donor with aplastic anemia.

This clonotype was found many times. V gene TRBV20-1 combines with J gene TRBJ1-1, with D hard to call. The CDR3 has 13 amino acids. Trimming removed 2 bases at V and 2 bases at J, with 9 bases between. Per germline, CDR1 DFQATT and CDR2 SNEGSKA (reference sequence). The CDR3 here is CSARPEGNTEAFF. The CDR3 nucleotides read TGCAGTGCTAGACCAGAGGGAAACACTGAAGCTTTCTTT.

The V and J genes are TRBV7-8 and TRBJ1-1; D is ambiguous. In germline, CDR1 is SGHVS, CDR2 FQNEAQ. This CDR3 comprises 15 residues. The germline V and J ends were trimmed by 1 base and 3 bases, with 12 bases remaining between them. CDR3: CASSLDPDGYTEAFF. The DNA of the CDR3 is TGTGCCAGCAGCTTAGACCCCGATGGCTACACTGAAGCTTTCTTT.